The source of this T cell receptor beta chain is a study of identical twins. The CDR3 runs to 15 residues. Germline-derived CDR1 and CDR2 are SGHRS and YFSETQ. J lost 5 bases, V lost 4 bases, and 9 bases had no gene match. Worth noting for this clonotype: The antigen is undetermined.

Study-level results: Abundant beta clonotypes from cord blood bore fewer insertions; memory repertoires lacked this pattern.

One entry per CDR3 protein results from TCRdb running MiXCR on the 5' RACE reads. The sample carries roughly 630,000 distinct CDR3 sequences, roughly 6.6% recorded once. These data also featured in a second study, about yellow fever vaccine responses in identical twins.

The chain carries TRBV5-1 and TRBJ2-5; 9 bases are shared with TRBD2. Specimen: PBMCs. The receptor's source is a woman between 18 and 29 years old in good health. CDR3: CASSNTGTSKETQYF. The CDR3 DNA reads as TGCGCCAGCAGCAATACCGGGACTAGCAAGGAGACCCAGTACTTC.